This is a list of T cell receptor beta chains from one sample in a study of identical twins. TCRdb ran MiXCR on the 5' RACE reads and lists one entry per CDR3 protein. The sample shows 450,000 to 650,000 distinct CDR3 sequences, approximately 16% of them seen only once. In addition, the sample was reused for a study of yellow fever vaccine responses in identical twins.

What was sequenced was CD4+ T cells sorted from blood. The receptors come from a woman aged 18 to 35 in good health. The CDR3 runs from the conserved cysteine through the conserved F or W. A D gene is named only where the DNA matches it firmly. Where a row states a size, it is once, few, many or the class of an expanded clone; other rows omit it.

d_call clone_size j_call v_call cdr3_aa cdr3_nt
TRBD2 many TRBJ2-4 TRBV20-1 CSARSLTSGSKNIQYF TGCAGTGCTAGATCTCTGACTAGCGGATCCAAAAACATTCAGTACTTC
TRBD2 few TRBJ2-3 TRBV2 CASKAGGPLATDTQYF TGTGCCAGCAAAGCGGGGGGACCCTTAGCAACAGATACGCAGTATTTT
TRBD2 many TRBJ2-1 TRBV10-3 CAISESWEGNEQFF TGTGCCATCAGTGAGTCGTGGGAGGGCAATGAGCAGTTCTTC
TRBD1 . TRBJ1-5 TRBV2 CASSELQGVQPQHF TGTGCCAGCAGTGAGTTGCAGGGGGTGCAGCCCCAGCATTTT
. . TRBJ2-7 TRBV28 CASSLVWEGGEQYF TGTGCCAGCAGTTTGGTATGGGAAGGAGGCGAGCAGTACTTC
. few TRBJ2-5 TRBV12-3/TRBV12-4 CASSLAQKETQYF TGTGCCAGCAGTTTGGCCCAGAAAGAGACCCAGTACTTC
TRBD1 . TRBJ1-2 TRBV14 CASSQSSTGAYGYTF TGTGCCAGCAGCCAATCTTCGACAGGGGCCTATGGCTACACCTTC
TRBD2 . TRBJ2-1 TRBV20-1 CSATSGRVNEQFF TGCAGTGCTACTAGCGGGAGGGTCAATGAGCAGTTCTTC
TRBD2 few TRBJ2-2 TRBV12-3/TRBV12-4 CASSFTSGGYTGELFF TGTGCCAGCAGTTTTACTAGCGGGGGGTACACCGGGGAGCTGTTTTTT
. . TRBJ2-1 TRBV18 CASSPQPPGYSNEQFF TGTGCCAGCTCACCACAGCCCCCCGGGTATTCGAATGAGCAGTTCTTC
. few TRBJ2-5 TRBV6-1 CASRRGLATETQYF TGTGCCAGCAGGCGGGGTCTAGCGACGGAGACCCAGTACTTC
TRBD1 few TRBJ2-5 TRBV20-1 CSALTGGRGETQYF TGCAGTGCTCTAACAGGGGGCAGGGGAGAGACCCAGTACTTC
. . TRBJ2-1 TRBV19 CASSITSSYNEQFF TGTGCCAGTAGTATCACGAGCTCCTACAATGAGCAGTTCTTC
. many TRBJ2-1 TRBV12-3/TRBV12-4 CASSPNTIRVNEQFF TGTGCCAGCAGTCCCAATACAATCAGGGTGAATGAGCAGTTCTTC